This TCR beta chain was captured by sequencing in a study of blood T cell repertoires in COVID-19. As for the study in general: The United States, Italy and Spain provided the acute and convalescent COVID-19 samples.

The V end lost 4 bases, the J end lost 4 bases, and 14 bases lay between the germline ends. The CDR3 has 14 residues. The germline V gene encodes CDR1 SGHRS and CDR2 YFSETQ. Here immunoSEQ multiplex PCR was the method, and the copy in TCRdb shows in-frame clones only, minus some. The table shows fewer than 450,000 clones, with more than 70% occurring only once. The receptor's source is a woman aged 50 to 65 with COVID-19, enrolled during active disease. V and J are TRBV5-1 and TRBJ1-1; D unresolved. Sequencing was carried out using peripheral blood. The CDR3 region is CASSPGQGGTEAFF. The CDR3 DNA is TGCGCCAGCAGCCCGGGCCAAGGAGGCACTGAAGCTTTCTTT.